This T cell receptor beta chain was sequenced for a study of blood T cell repertoires in COVID-19. In the study overall: Donors in the United States, Italy and Spain gave samples during acute or convalescent COVID-19.

V gave up 0 bases and J gave up 2 bases; unmatched junction bases: 8. The CDR3 is 18 amino acids. Germline V gene lookup returns CDR1 SGDLS and CDR2 YYNGEE. Original analysis: Amplification with reference gene primers provided the estimates of nucleated cell counts. Produced via immunoSEQ multiplex PCR; TCRdb's table is partial and in-frame only. V and J calls and clone size are copied from that table; D and trimming were computed from the DNA. Among approximately 250,000 clones listed, 84% were seen once. The sequence was collected from a man between 60 and 75 years old with acute or convalescent COVID-19. The gene calls are TRBV9 and TRBJ2-7, with 13 bases identical to TRBD2. Material for sequencing was peripheral blood. CDR3 residues: CASSVGRGTSGVPYEQYF. Here the CDR3 DNA reads TGTGCCAGCAGCGTAGGGAGGGGGACTAGCGGGGTTCCCTACGAGCAGTACTTC. The whole variable domain, remainder taken from reference TRBV9 and TRBJ2-7, is DSGVTQTPKHLITATGQRVTLRCSPRSGDLSVYWYQQSLDQGLQFLIQYYNGEERAKGNILERFSAQQFPDLHSELNLSSLELGDSALYFCASSVGRGTSGVPYEQYFGPGTRLTVT.